Each of the 15 T cell receptor beta chains below was sequenced from the same sample in a study of cytomegalovirus exposure and HLA in healthy donors. Use of 60 Vbeta and 13 Jbeta primers characterized the PCR. Measured with immunoSEQ multiplex PCR; TCRdb has only the in-frame clones, and not every one. The sample consists of roughly 160,000 clones, 80% to 90% of them appearing once. The material sequenced was PBMCs. The receptors were gathered from a man aged 18-30 years in good health and CMV-seropositive.

The J gene is TRBJ2-7, the V gene TRBV4-1; 11 bases agree with TRBD1. From germline, CDR1 is MGHRA and CDR2 YSYEKL. CDR3 size: 15 residues. The J segment lost 7 bases and the V segment lost 2 bases, leaving 7 bases of the junction unmatched. CDR3 coding DNA: TGCGCCAGCAGCCAACAGGGACAGGGGGTCGGGGAGCAGTACTTC. Protein sequence: CASSQQGQGVGEQYF.

V usage is TRBV5-1 and J usage is TRBJ1-1; 7 bases match TRBD1. The CDR3 spans 18 residues. V lost 2 bases to trimming and J lost 4 bases; unmatched junction nucleotides: 17. Germline CDR1 SGHRS, CDR2 YFSETQ. CDR3 residues: CASSFSLRRQGEGTEAFF. The CDR3 DNA reads as TGCGCCAGCAGCTTTTCGTTGCGCAGACAGGGAGAGGGCACTGAAGCTTTCTTT.

CDR3 region: CASRGGILQGGFSHQPQHF. CDR3 coding DNA: TGTGCCAGTAGAGGGGGGATACTACAGGGGGGGTTCAGCCATCAGCCCCAGCATTTT. This sequence joins TRBV19 and TRBJ1-5, with 8 bases lining up with TRBD1. The CDR3 is 19 residues long. The trim removed 6 bases at V and 5 bases at J, leaving 21 bases unmatched. The germline CDR1 and CDR2 sequences are LNHDA and SQIVND (reference sequence).

This chain connects TRBV30 to TRBJ2-3; a weak D match, TRBD1 (6 bases). Germline lookup yields CDR1 GTSNPN and CDR2 SVGIG (reference sequence). Deletions cut 3 bases from V and 1 base from J, with 8 bases between. CDR3 size: 13 residues. The CDR3 sequence is CAWSPGGTDTQYF. The CDR3 nucleotides are TGTGCCTGGAGCCCAGGGGGCACAGATACGCAGTATTTT.

The rearrangement links TRBV9 to TRBJ2-6; D is perhaps TRBD2 (6 bases). V was shortened by 0 bases and J by 9 bases, with 10 bases between the two germline ends. Germline lookup yields CDR1 SGDLS and CDR2 YYNGEE. The CDR3 is made up of 14 amino acids. The CDR3 sequence: CASSVAEGVNVLTF. The CDR3 nucleotides are TGTGCCAGCAGCGTAGCGGAGGGCGTCAACGTCCTGACTTTC.

The rearrangement uses TRBV19 and TRBJ2-7, with 9 nucleotides matching TRBD1. Germline CDR1 reads LNHDA; CDR2 reads SQIVND (reference sequence). The CDR3 runs 15 residues. Unmatched junction bases numbered 7, after V lost 3 bases and J lost 4 bases. For the CDR3, the DNA is TGTGCCAGTAGTATGGACCGGGACAGGGAGTACGAGCAGTACTTC. This gives the protein CASSMDRDREYEQYF.

The V and J genes are TRBV19 and TRBJ2-5, with 12 bases lining up with TRBD1. Trimming removed 5 bases from V and 5 bases from J; junction bases left unmatched: 6. CDR1 is LNHDA and CDR2 is SQIVND in the germline V gene (reference sequence). The CDR3 runs 15 residues. The chain's CDR3 is CASSPGQGAGETQYF. The CDR3 nucleotides read TGTGCCAGTAGTCCGGGACAGGGGGCGGGGGAGACCCAGTACTTC.

In this sample, this clone turned up once. V is TRBV4-3 and J is TRBJ2-3, with a weak D call TRBD2 (7 bases). The V gene lost 0 bases and the J gene lost 3 bases, with 16 bases spanning the gap. There are 17 residues in the CDR3. CDR1 and CDR2 (germline): LGHNA, YSLEER. The CDR3 nucleotides read TGCGCCAGCAGCCAAGATATAGGGGGGGTTAAAACAGATACGCAGTATTTT. It codes for CASSQDIGGVKTDTQYF.

This chain links TRBV4-1 with TRBJ2-5; 7 nucleotides agree with TRBD1. The CDR3 spans 14 residues. The trim removed 1 base at V and 5 bases at J, leaving 4 bases unmatched. Germline CDR1 reads MGHRA; CDR2 reads YSYEKL. The DNA for the CDR3 is TGCGCCAGCAGCCAAGTTAGCAGGGGGGAGACCCAGTACTTC. Its protein product is CASSQVSRGETQYF.

The V gene is TRBV21-1, the J gene TRBJ1-3; no check of the table's D call, TRBD1, against the DNA was made. TRBV21-1 is a known pseudogene. This CDR3 has 14 amino acids. The CDR3 here is CASSKRTGTDTIYF. CDR3 nucleotides: TGTGCCAGCAGCAAAAGGACAGGTACGGACACCATATATTTT.

This chain links TRBV5-1 with TRBJ2-3, with D perhaps matching TRBD2 (6 bases). The length of the CDR3 is 12 residues. Germline CDR1 and CDR2: SGHRS and YFSETQ. V shed 4 bases and J shed 5 bases, with 8 bases lying between them. CDR3 loop: CASSPGLDTQYF. The CDR3 nucleotides read TGCGCCAGCAGCCCGGGACTAGATACGCAGTATTTT.

A few counts support this clone. The chain has TRBV6-1 and TRBJ1-6; TRBD1 matches at 9 bases. The CDR3 length is 14 residues. The V gene's germline CDR1 is MNHNS and CDR2 SASEGT. Trimming at V came to 4 bases and at J to 10 bases, leaving 5 bases not matched to a gene. The CDR3 region is CASSGWTGDSPLHF. In DNA, the CDR3 is TGTGCCAGCAGTGGATGGACAGGGGACTCACCCCTCCACTTT.

The rearrangement links TRBV5-8 to TRBJ1-2, with TRBD1 identical over 9 bases. The V gene's germline CDR1 is SGHTS and CDR2 YDEGEE. CDR3 length: 14 amino acids. Trimming at V came to 6 bases and at J to 8 bases, leaving 11 bases not matched to a gene. CDR3 coding DNA: TGTGCCAGCACCCAGGACAGGGGAAATCTGGGCTACACCTTC. The encoded protein is CASTQDRGNLGYTF.

Worth noting for this clone: At one of its ends the junction is not consistent with the germline gene, which may arise from a read error. The CDR3 here is CSSTRGNQPQHF. CDR3 DNA sequence: TGTTCCAGCACTCGGGGCAATCAGCCCCAGCATTTT. V gene TRBV7-9 combines with J gene TRBJ1-5; D gene uncertain. The germline V gene encodes CDR1 SEHNR and CDR2 FQNEAQ (reference sequence). The CDR3 consists of 12 residues.

This rearrangement joins TRBV18 to TRBJ2-3; TRBD2 agrees at 11 bases. The germline V gene has CDR1 KGHSH and CDR2 LQKENI. There are 15 residues in the CDR3. V was pared by 6 bases and J by 2 bases, with 4 bases of the junction left unmatched. The CDR3: CASSPGLADTDTQYF. For the CDR3, the DNA is TGTGCCAGCTCGCCGGGACTAGCGGACACAGATACGCAGTATTTT.